These 18 T cell receptor beta chains came from one sample sequenced in a study of blood T cell repertoires in COVID-19. Repertoires were generated with immunoSEQ multiplex PCR, while TCRdb's copy carries only in-frame clones and drops some. Among approximately 150,000 clones listed, about 85% were seen once. Sequenced sample: PBMCs or T cells enriched from blood (not recorded which). These receptors were taken from a woman between 50 and 59 years old who had recovered from COVID-19.

The chain employs TRBV5-4 and TRBJ1-2; D gene uncertain. Between the trimmed V and J ends, which lost 4 bases and 8 bases, there was a span of 15 bases. This CDR3 contains 13 residues. Germline V gene lookup returns CDR1 SGHNT and CDR2 YYREEE (reference sequence). The CDR3 coding sequence is TGTGCCAGCAGCCCCCCCAACCGGGAAGGCTACACCTTC. It codes for CASSPPNREGYTF.

The chain couples TRBV27 to TRBJ2-3; 7 bases fit TRBD2. Germline values: CDR1 MNHEY, CDR2 SMNVEV (reference sequence). Germline trimming cut 3 bases from V and 6 bases from J; bases unmatched to any gene: 9. The CDR3 has 15 amino acids. The CDR3 DNA reads as TGTGCCAGCAGTTTTAATTCCCTGGGAGGGGATACGCAGTATTTT. Translation gives CASSFNSLGGDTQYF.

On this clone itself: The missing conserved phenylalanine or tryptophan at the end of this CDR3 makes a read error likely. The limits of the CDR3 on the DNA are not certain, so only TCRdb's listed CDR3 is given. V gene TRBV7-3 combines with J gene TRBJ1-4. Counting both end residues, the CDR3 totals 10 amino acids. Germline CDR1 reads SGHTA; CDR2 reads FQGTGA. The CDR3 spells CASSLSRRSL.

The CDR3 is CASSSGLAGTDTQYF. For the CDR3, the DNA is TGTGCCAGCAGCTCGGGACTAGCTGGTACAGATACGCAGTATTTT. The rearrangement links TRBV7-2 to TRBJ2-3; 9 bases agree with TRBD2. Germline-derived CDR1 and CDR2 are SGHTA and FQGNSA. The CDR3 consists of 15 residues. Losses at the gene ends were 4 bases for V and 3 bases for J; bases not matched to a gene: 5.

V is TRBV4-2 and J is TRBJ2-1, with 9 bases identical to TRBD2. This CDR3 is 19 amino acids long. CDR1 is LGHNA, CDR2 YNFKEQ, per germline. J gave up 7 bases and V 1 base, and 17 bases lay outside the gene matches. For the CDR3, the DNA is TGTGCCAGCAGCCAAGCAATGGCTAGCGGGACGGGGGTGGTGAATGAGCAGTTCTTC. This codes for CASSQAMASGTGVVNEQFF.

The rearrangement links TRBV27 to TRBJ1-2; D gene uncertain. CDR3 length: 11 amino acids. Between the trimmed V and J ends, which lost 6 bases and 5 bases, there was a span of 7 bases. Germline values: CDR1 MNHEY, CDR2 SMNVEV (reference sequence). CDR3 DNA: TGTGCCAGCAGCCCGGGATATGGCTACACCTTC. This translates into CASSPGYGYTF.

The V call is TRBV9, the J call TRBJ1-1, with 8 bases matching TRBD1. Per the germline V gene, CDR1 is SGDLS and CDR2 is YYNGEE. The ends lost 3 bases at V and 3 bases at J; junction bases unmatched: 4. This CDR3 is built from 14 residues. The CDR3 region has the DNA TGTGCCAGCAGCGCGACAGGGGAGGACACTGAAGCTTTCTTT. It specifies CASSATGEDTEAFF.

This chain joins TRBV18 and TRBJ2-1; 7 positions agree with TRBD1. The V segment lost 2 bases and the J segment 8 bases; nucleotides outside the gene matches: 3. CDR1 is KGHSH and CDR2 is LQKENI in the germline V gene. This CDR3 has 13 residues. CDR3 coding DNA: TGTGCCAGCTCACCAGACAGGGATTATGAGCAGTTCTTC. Translating it yields CASSPDRDYEQFF.

V is TRBV11-3 and J is TRBJ2-5, with 10 nucleotides matching TRBD1. The length of the CDR3 is 14 residues. Looked up from germline, CDR1 is SGHNT and CDR2 is YENEEA. J lost 3 bases, V lost 6 bases, and 4 bases had no gene match. Written as DNA, the CDR3 is TGTGCCAGCAGGGGGGGGACAGGGGAAGAGACCCAGTACTTC. Its protein product is CASRGGTGEETQYF.

The gene calls are TRBV7-2 and TRBJ2-5, with a weak D call TRBD2 (6 bases). Germline CDR1 is SGHTA and CDR2 is FQGNSA. Between the trimmed V and J ends, which lost 6 bases and 4 bases, there was a span of 18 bases. This CDR3 is 15 amino acids long. The CDR3 DNA sequence: TGTGCCAGCAGTTTTGGCATCGGGGGTCCAGAGACCCAGTACTTC. Protein: CASSFGIGGPETQYF. The full variable domain, with the rest looked up from reference TRBV7-2 and TRBJ2-5, is GAGVSQSPSNKVTEKGKDVELRCDPISGHTALYWYRQSLGQGLEFLIYFQGNSAPDKSGLPSDRFSAERTGGSVSTLTIQRTQQEDSAVYLCASSFGIGGPETQYFGPGTRLLVL.

There are a few counts of this clone. This chain uses TRBV3-1 (or the pseudogene TRBV3-2) with TRBJ2-1; 14 bases align to TRBD2. Per germline, CDR1 LGHDT and CDR2 YNNKEL (reference sequence). The trim removed 1 base at V and 7 bases at J, leaving 3 bases unmatched. The CDR3 consists of 16 residues. This CDR3 is CASSQAGLAGGNEQFF. CDR3 sequence (DNA): TGTGCCAGCAGCCAAGCCGGACTAGCGGGGGGAAATGAGCAGTTCTTC.

In its sample, this clone was seen once. The chain has TRBV19 and TRBJ2-2; 10 positions agree with TRBD2. Germline V lookup: CDR1 LNHDA, CDR2 SQIVND (reference sequence). The CDR3 has 17 residues. Trimming at V came to 8 bases and at J to 4 bases, leaving 13 bases not matched to a gene. The DNA of the CDR3 is TGTGCCAGTGTAATGGGGACTAGCGCAACACTCACCGGGGAGCTGTTTTTT. It encodes CASVMGTSATLTGELFF. Variable domain in full (rest from reference TRBV19 and TRBJ2-2): DGGITQSPKYLFRKEGQNVTLSCEQNLNHDAMYWYRQDPGQGLRLIYYSQIVNDFQKGDIAEGYSVSREKKESFPLTVTSAQKNPTAFYLCASVMGTSATLTGELFFGEGSRLTVL.

This chain links TRBV5-1 with TRBJ1-6, with 10 positions matching TRBD1. Trimming took 3 bases from V and 9 from J; bases not matched to a gene: 6. The CDR3 consists of 15 residues. Germline V gene lookup returns CDR1 SGHRS and CDR2 YFSETQ. In DNA, the CDR3 is TGCGCCAGCAGCTGGGAGACAGGGGGCTTTTCACCCCTCCACTTT. Amino acids: CASSWETGGFSPLHF.

The chain couples TRBV20-1 to TRBJ1-1, with TRBD1 as a possible D gene (5 bases). This CDR3 spans 10 amino acids. Looked up from germline, CDR1 is DFQATT and CDR2 is SNEGSKA (reference sequence). V dropped 6 bases and J dropped 11 bases, with 13 bases sitting between them. The CDR3 region is CSAAGLWAFF. As DNA, the CDR3 is TGCAGTGCGGCGGGACTTTGGGCTTTCTTT.

The table lists this clone with a few counts. The chain uses TRBV7-9 and TRBJ1-3; D may be TRBD1 (6 bases). Germline V gives CDR1 SEHNR, CDR2 FQNEAQ (reference sequence). The CDR3 is made up of 14 amino acids. Trimming shortened V by 5 bases and J by 0 bases, and 8 bases separated the two germline ends. CDR3 in amino acids: CASSPDSSGNTIYF. CDR3 coding DNA: TGTGCCAGCAGCCCGGACAGCTCTGGAAACACCATATATTTT.

V gene TRBV19 combines with J gene TRBJ2-2, with a possible D match to TRBD2 (5 bases). This CDR3 comprises 14 residues. Germline V lookup: CDR1 LNHDA, CDR2 SQIVND (reference sequence). The V end lost 7 bases, the J end lost 1 base, and 10 bases lay between the germline ends. CDR3 region: CASKRVMNTGELFF. The CDR3 nucleotides are TGTGCCAGTAAGAGGGTAATGAACACCGGGGAGCTGTTTTTT. Supplemented by reference TRBV19 and TRBJ2-2, the full variable domain reads DGGITQSPKYLFRKEGQNVTLSCEQNLNHDAMYWYRQDPGQGLRLIYYSQIVNDFQKGDIAEGYSVSREKKESFPLTVTSAQKNPTAFYLCASKRVMNTGELFFGEGSRLTVL.

This clone occurred a few times. The rearrangement joins TRBV7-9 to TRBJ2-2; D might be TRBD2 (6 bases). CDR1 is SEHNR and CDR2 is FQNEAQ in the germline V gene (reference sequence). This CDR3 spans 18 amino acids. Trimming pared 4 bases from V and 2 bases from J, leaving 20 bases between. The CDR3: CASSSPLGTFPNTGELFF. The DNA of the CDR3 is TGTGCCAGCAGCTCCCCATTAGGGACTTTCCCTAACACCGGGGAGCTGTTTTTT. The full variable domain, rest sourced from reference TRBV7-9 and TRBJ2-2, is DTGVSQNPRHKITKRGQNVTFRCDPISEHNRLYWYRQTLGQGPEFLTYFQNEAQLEKSRLLSDRFSAERPKGSFSTLEIQRTEQGDSAMYLCASSSPLGTFPNTGELFFGEGSRLTVL.

The chain joins TRBV7-9 to TRBJ2-7, with TRBD1 matching over 10 bases. J was trimmed by 3 bases and V by 3 bases; bases with no gene match: 5. CDR1 is SEHNR, CDR2 FQNEAQ, per germline (reference sequence). The CDR3 contains 15 residues. CDR3 bases: TGTGCCAGCAGCTTGTGGGACAGGGGTTACTACGAGCAGTACTTC. Translation: CASSLWDRGYYEQYF.